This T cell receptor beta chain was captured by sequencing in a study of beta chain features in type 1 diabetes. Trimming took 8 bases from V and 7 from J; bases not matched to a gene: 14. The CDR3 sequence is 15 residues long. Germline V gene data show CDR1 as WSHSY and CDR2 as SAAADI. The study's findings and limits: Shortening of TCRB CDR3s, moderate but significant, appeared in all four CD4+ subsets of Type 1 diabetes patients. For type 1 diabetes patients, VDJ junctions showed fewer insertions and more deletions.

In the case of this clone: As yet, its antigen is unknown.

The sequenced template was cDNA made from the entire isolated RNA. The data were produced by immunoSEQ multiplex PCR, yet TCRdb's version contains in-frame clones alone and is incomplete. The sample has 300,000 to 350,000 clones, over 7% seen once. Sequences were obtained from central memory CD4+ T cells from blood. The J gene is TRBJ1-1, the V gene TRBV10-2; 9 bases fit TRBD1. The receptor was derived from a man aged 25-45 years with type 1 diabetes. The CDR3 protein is CASSDLLGTGIEAFF. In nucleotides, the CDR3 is TGCGCCAGCTCAGACCTTCTCGGGACAGGGATTGAAGCTTTCTTT.